A single sample is the source of the 9 T cell receptor beta chains below, sequenced in a study of CD8+CD57+ T cells in acquired aplastic anemia. Template material for TCR beta VDJ and CDR3 profiling consisted of genomic DNA. MiXCR, run by TCRdb on the reads, gives a single entry per CDR3 protein. Of some 42,000 distinct CDR3 sequences in the sample, approximately 71% were seen once. The sample taken for sequencing was sorted CD4+, CD8+, or CD8+CD57+ T cells (not recorded which) from PBMCs. These receptors all come from a human donor in good health, serving as a control.

For this clonotype: Compared with germline, one end of the junction differs, possibly owing to a read error. V usage is TRBV9 and J usage is TRBJ1-1, with a weak D call TRBD1 (5 bases). CDR3 size: 14 residues. Germline CDR1 SGDLS, CDR2 YYNGEE. Written as DNA, the CDR3 is TGCGCCAGCAACGCACGGGGCGATGGCACTGAAGCTTTCTTT. It specifies CASNARGDGTEAFF.

The chain couples TRBV25-1 to TRBJ2-5; 9 bases are a match to TRBD2. CDR3 size: 17 residues. J was trimmed by 2 bases and V by 1 base; bases with no gene match: 8. CDR1 is MGHDK, CDR2 SYGVNS, per germline. This CDR3 reads CASSESSTLAGQETQYF. CDR3 bases: TGTGCCAGCAGTGAATCCTCCACCCTAGCGGGGCAAGAGACCCAGTACTTC.

The chain couples TRBV9 to TRBJ2-1; no firm D call. The CDR3 runs 14 residues. In germline, CDR1 is SGDLS, CDR2 YYNGEE. Trimming took 0 bases from V and 5 from J, leaving 9 bases between them. CDR3 sequence (DNA): TGTGCCAGCAGCGTAGCTTCGATTAACAATGAGCAGTTCTTC. Amino acid sequence: CASSVASINNEQFF.

The CDR3 sequence is CASSVYRDGGYEKLFF. Here the CDR3 DNA reads TGTGCCAGTAGCGTCTACCGGGACGGGGGATACGAAAAACTGTTTTTT. The V gene is TRBV19, the J gene TRBJ1-4, with D perhaps TRBD1 (5 bases). CDR1 and CDR2 from the germline V gene are LNHDA and SQIVND (reference sequence). The CDR3 is made up of 16 amino acids. V was clipped by 6 bases and J by 8 bases, with 22 bases between them.

The chain has TRBV19 and TRBJ1-2, with 11 nucleotides matching TRBD1. The CDR3 length is 15 residues. Germline V gene data show CDR1 as LNHDA and CDR2 as SQIVND (reference sequence). Trimming cost V 3 bases and J 3 bases; bases outside gene matches: 3. The CDR3 reads CASSIGQGAYYGYTF. The CDR3 DNA sequence: TGTGCCAGTAGTATCGGACAGGGGGCCTACTATGGCTACACCTTC.

The rearrangement uses TRBV11-2 and TRBJ1-2; D perhaps matches TRBD1 (6 bases). The CDR3 has 14 amino acids. CDR1 is SGHAT, CDR2 FQNNGV, per germline. V dropped 1 base and J dropped 1 base, with 7 bases sitting between them. The chain's CDR3 is CASSLGQDNYGYTF. In nucleotides, the CDR3 is TGTGCCAGCAGCTTAGGACAGGATAACTATGGCTACACCTTC.

The chain uses TRBV11-2 and TRBJ1-6, with 9 bases aligning to TRBD1. The CDR3 has 18 residues. Germline-derived CDR1 and CDR2 are SGHAT and FQNNGV. The ends lost 9 bases at V and 9 bases at J; junction bases unmatched: 21. The CDR3 region is CASSSLLVGDRVFSPLHF. In nucleotides, the CDR3 is TGTGCCAGTAGTTCCCTTTTAGTAGGGGACAGGGTTTTTTCACCCCTCCACTTT. The entire variable domain, with the rest obtained from reference TRBV11-2 and TRBJ1-6, is as follows: EAGVAQSPRYKIIEKRQSVAFWCNPISGHATLYWYQQILGQGPKLLIQFQNNGVVDDSQLPKDRFSAERLKGVDSTLKIQPAKLEDSAVYLCASSSLLVGDRVFSPLHFGNGTRLTVT.

This clonotype was counted a few times. The chain is built from TRBV2 and TRBJ1-2, with D tentatively TRBD1 (5 bases). CDR3 length equals 12 residues. Germline V CDR1 and CDR2: SNHLY, FYNNEI. Trimming pared 6 bases from V and 6 bases from J, leaving 11 bases between. For the CDR3, the DNA is TGTGCCAGCAGGGAACTCAGGGATGGCTACACCTTC. Its translation is CASRELRDGYTF.

The chain has TRBV7-9 and TRBJ2-7; TRBD1 is a possible D gene (6 bases). V lost 4 bases and J lost 5, with 9 bases in between. This CDR3 has 12 amino acids. From germline, CDR1 is SEHNR and CDR2 FQNEAQ (reference sequence). The CDR3 protein is CASSYHRDEQYF. In DNA, the CDR3 is TGTGCCAGCAGCTACCACAGGGACGAGCAGTACTTC.